The subject of this entry is one T cell receptor beta chain. As yet, its antigen is unknown. Healthy bone marrow donors formed the donor group. The data belong to a study of cytomegalovirus exposure and HLA in healthy donors. The study's findings and limits: The authors reported that TCR beta sequences could predict HLA-A and HLA-B alleles. These predictions were accurate for most subjects in the first cohort. A missense DCLRE1C variant was associated with V- and J-gene trimming of TCR beta chains in a later analysis, and an independent cohort replicated the association.

This PCR relied on a set of 60 Vbeta primers and 13 Jbeta primers. This table comes from immunoSEQ multiplex PCR, and its TCRdb copy is limited to in-frame clones, with some not included. This table has about 190,000 clones, 77% appearing once. The CDR3 length is 16 residues. Germline CDR1 is SEHNR and CDR2 is FQNEAQ (reference sequence). Between the trimmed V and J ends, which lost 1 base and 4 bases, there was a span of 16 bases. The sequence was obtained from a young woman in good health and CMV-seropositive. Sequenced sample: PBMCs. This chain connects TRBV7-9 to TRBJ1-1; maybe TRBD1 (5 bases). The CDR3 sequence is CASSLGLGREGTEAFF. The CDR3 nucleotides read TGTGCCAGCAGCTTAGGGTTGGGCAGGGAGGGCACTGAAGCTTTCTTT.